This record concerns one T cell receptor beta chain sequence. The antigen remains unidentified. The CDR3 sequence is 16 residues long. V dropped 6 bases and J dropped 3; count of bases not matched to a gene: 10. The germline CDR1 and CDR2 sequences are SNHLY and FYNNEI. The data were taken from a study of cytomegalovirus exposure and HLA in healthy donors. Study-wide results and caveats: In an earlier analysis, productive rearrangement rates for most beta V segments clustered near 87% or 30%. Only CMV serostatus was available as immune exposure information.

It was with 60 Vbeta and 13 Jbeta primers that the PCR ran. The assay was immunoSEQ multiplex PCR, and TCRdb's table has in-frame clones only and misses some. This sample has 200,000 to 250,000 clones, with 85% to 90% found just once. Sample: PBMCs. This chain connects TRBV2 to TRBJ2-1; 8 positions agree with TRBD2. The origin of this receptor is a human donor in good health. The CDR3 region has the DNA TGTGCCAGCAGCTGGGGGGGAGCGGGGGTCTACAATGAGCAGTTCTTC. Translated: CASSWGGAGVYNEQFF.